This TCR beta chain was captured in a study of radiation and T cells in renal cell carcinoma (TCRdb year 2020). At the level of the whole study: TCR beta sequencing covered around 50 samples in total, comprising approximately 26 tumors and around 27 peripheral blood samples. Across all 50 or so samples, 4,016,671 unique CDR3 nucleotide sequences, encoding 2.5 million to 3 million unique CDR3 amino acid sequences, were identified. The final blood draw was performed at 4 weeks after radiation, at the same time as nephrectomy.

The time point label, as the study defines it: blood 4 weeks post-SBRT, at nephrectomy. Per the publication, the treatment or condition label means: 15 Gy SBRT to primary tumor, nephrectomy 4 weeks later. Samples were obtained from a clinical trial, in which 15 Gy stereotactic body radiation therapy was delivered to primary renal cell carcinomas and nephrectomy was performed 4 weeks later. To follow tumor-enriched clonotypes, peripheral blood was collected serially from radiation-treated patients at baseline and again at 2 weeks and 4 weeks after SBRT. Every patient's renal cell carcinoma showed clear cell pathology. Genomic DNA for TCR sequencing was prepared using the QIAamp DNA Blood Mini Kit (Qiagen). Only samples passing all quality control checks were included in the analyses. Following the manufacturer's recommendations, the immunoSEQ kit was used to generate TCR beta libraries from genomic DNA. Library preparation used a first multiplex PCR with proprietary primers, then a second PCR adding unique barcodes, with bead cleanups after each round. A kit-provided positive control reaction and a negative control reaction were included in every sample batch. The final libraries were assessed on an Agilent 4200 TapeStation D1000 ScreenTape, pooled by volume, and quantified by qPCR. Sequencing was performed on an Illumina NextSeq500 using a MidOutput 150-cycle cartridge, with 156 Read1 cycles, 15 Index1 cycles, and the kit custom primers. The pooled library was loaded at around 1 pM, and roughly 20% PhiX control was spiked in. In the source study's methods: Vendor-processed data were analyzed in R, with a clonotype defined as all T cells sharing the same CDR3 nucleotide sequence. In the clone abundance analyses, frequencies were normalized to the 10,000 most abundant clones in each sample. Public T cell clones, which averaged fewer than five per sample, were removed prior to analysis. An abundance difference of at least 32-fold between compartments was the criterion for calling clonotypes tumor-enriched or baseline blood-enriched. A beta-binomial differential abundance model was used to identify clonotypes that expanded or contracted between blood time points. Tumor-blood repertoire similarity was measured with the Baroni-Urbani and Buser coefficient, and group comparisons used two-tailed Wilcoxon tests in R. TCRdb mirrors the immuneACCESS table, restricted to in-frame sequences. Some clones are absent from its copies; in checked studies, under half trace to an unresolved V gene, and the reason for the others is unknown. That table furnishes V, J and clone size, whereas the DNA furnished D and trimming. The sample table holds 150,000 to 200,000 clones, of which less than 90% were seen once. The ten largest make up over 9% of the sample.

Summary of the overall study and its limitations: Because pretreatment tumor biopsies were not available, the baseline intratumoral presence of clonotypes could not be determined. In blood, the top tumor clonotypes increased between baseline and 2 weeks post-radiation and then shrank by 4 weeks, which suggests that tumor-resident clones expanded only transiently. Dynamics of the blood repertoire were not tracked past 4 weeks after treatment. The single-armed trial design could not address effects of radiation dose or scheduling on the TCR repertoire.

On this clone itself: This receptor's antigen is unknown. The sample holds no much larger clone one base away, and base qualities are not on file.

Counted from cysteine to phenylalanine, this CDR3 has 14 amino acids. The only DNA kept is the CDR3, 42 bases in frame from the first base. Per the germline V gene, SNHLY is the CDR1 and FYNNEI is the CDR2. V was cut back by 7 bases and J by 3 bases, leaving a gap of 15 bases between them. Material: blood, obtained from a patient whose treatment included radiotherapy and nephrectomy. The chain links TRBV2 with TRBJ1-1; a tentative D match to TRBD1 spans 5 bases. This TCR was recovered from a woman between 50 and 59 years old with renal cell carcinoma. CDR3 sequence: CASIERGGDTEAFF. DNA sequence: TGTGCCAGCATCGAACGTGGGGGAGACACTGAAGCTTTCTTT.